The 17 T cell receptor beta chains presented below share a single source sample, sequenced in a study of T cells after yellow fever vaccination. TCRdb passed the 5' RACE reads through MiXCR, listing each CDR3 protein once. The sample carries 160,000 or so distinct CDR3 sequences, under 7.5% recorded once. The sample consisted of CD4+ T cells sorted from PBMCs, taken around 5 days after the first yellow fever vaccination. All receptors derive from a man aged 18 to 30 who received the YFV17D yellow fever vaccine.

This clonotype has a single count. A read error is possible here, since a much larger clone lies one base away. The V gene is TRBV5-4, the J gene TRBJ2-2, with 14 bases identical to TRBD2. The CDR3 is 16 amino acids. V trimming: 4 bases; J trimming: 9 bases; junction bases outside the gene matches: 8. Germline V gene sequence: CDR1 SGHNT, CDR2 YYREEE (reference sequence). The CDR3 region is CASSARTSGGPWELFF. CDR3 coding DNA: TGTGCCAGCAGCGCCCGGACTAGCGGGGGGCCCTGGGAGCTGTTTTTT.

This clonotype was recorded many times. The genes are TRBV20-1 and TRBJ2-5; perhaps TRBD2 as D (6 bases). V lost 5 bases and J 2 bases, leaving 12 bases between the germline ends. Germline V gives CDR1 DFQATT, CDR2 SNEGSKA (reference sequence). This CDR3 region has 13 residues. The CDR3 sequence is CSAHFSGQETQYF. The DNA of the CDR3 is TGCAGTGCTCATTTTAGCGGACAAGAGACCCAGTACTTC.

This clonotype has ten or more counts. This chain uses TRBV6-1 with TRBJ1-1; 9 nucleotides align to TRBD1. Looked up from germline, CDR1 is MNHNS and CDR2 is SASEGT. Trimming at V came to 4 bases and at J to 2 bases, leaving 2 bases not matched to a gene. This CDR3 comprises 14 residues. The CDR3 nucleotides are TGTGCCAGCAGTGGGGACAGGGTAAACACTGAAGCTTTCTTT. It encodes CASSGDRVNTEAFF.

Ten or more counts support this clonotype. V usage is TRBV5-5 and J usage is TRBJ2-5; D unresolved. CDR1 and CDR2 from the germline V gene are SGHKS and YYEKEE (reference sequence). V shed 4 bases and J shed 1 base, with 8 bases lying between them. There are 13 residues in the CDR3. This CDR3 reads CASSADSQETQYF. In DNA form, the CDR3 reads TGTGCCAGCAGCGCTGACTCCCAAGAGACCCAGTACTTC.

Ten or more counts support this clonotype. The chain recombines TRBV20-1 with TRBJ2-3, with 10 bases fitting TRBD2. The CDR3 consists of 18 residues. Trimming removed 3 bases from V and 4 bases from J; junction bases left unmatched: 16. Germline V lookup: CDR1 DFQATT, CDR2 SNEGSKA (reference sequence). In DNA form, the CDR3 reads TGCAGTGCTAGGGTTGCCCAGCGGGGGGGCCAGTCTGCAGATACGCAGTATTTT. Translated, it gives CSARVAQRGGQSADTQYF.

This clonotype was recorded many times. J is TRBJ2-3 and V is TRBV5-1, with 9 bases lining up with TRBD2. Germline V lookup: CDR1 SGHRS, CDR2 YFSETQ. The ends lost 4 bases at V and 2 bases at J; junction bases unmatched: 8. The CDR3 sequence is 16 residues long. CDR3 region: CASSPRPSGDTDTQYF. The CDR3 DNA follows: TGCGCCAGCAGCCCGCGCCCTAGCGGGGACACAGATACGCAGTATTTT.

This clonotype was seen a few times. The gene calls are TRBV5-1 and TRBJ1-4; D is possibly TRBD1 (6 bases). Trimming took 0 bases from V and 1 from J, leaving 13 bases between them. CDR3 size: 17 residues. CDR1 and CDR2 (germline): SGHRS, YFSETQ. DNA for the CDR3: TGCGCCAGCAGCTTGGGTGGGGGCGCCGGAACTAATGAAAAACTGTTTTTT. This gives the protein CASSLGGGAGTNEKLFF.

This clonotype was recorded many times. CDR3 nucleotide sequence: TGTGCCAGCAGCTTGGACGCTTATAGGGCTATCTCTGGAAACACCATATATTTT. It specifies CASSLDAYRAISGNTIYF. This sequence joins TRBV5-5 and TRBJ1-3; the D is unclear. The CDR3 covers 18 residues. The V end was cut by 0 bases, the J end by 0 bases, with 16 bases between. Germline V CDR1 and CDR2: SGHKS, YYEKEE (reference sequence).

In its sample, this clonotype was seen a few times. In DNA form, the CDR3 reads TGCAGTGCTAGTGGAGCGGCCGGAGAAAAGACCCAGTACTTC. This codes for CSASGAAGEKTQYF. The chain links TRBV20-1 to TRBJ2-5; possibly TRBD2 for D (5 bases). This CDR3 has 14 residues. From germline, CDR1 is DFQATT and CDR2 SNEGSKA (reference sequence). The V gene lost 3 bases and the J gene lost 6 bases, with 17 bases spanning the gap.

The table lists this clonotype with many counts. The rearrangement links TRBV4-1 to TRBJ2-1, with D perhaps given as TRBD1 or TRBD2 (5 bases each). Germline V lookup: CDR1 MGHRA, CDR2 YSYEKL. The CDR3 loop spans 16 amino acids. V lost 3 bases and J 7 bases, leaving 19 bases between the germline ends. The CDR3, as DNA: TGCGCCAGCAGCCAGCCGGGGCTAAACGTGATGAATGAGCAGTTCTTC. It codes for CASSQPGLNVMNEQFF.

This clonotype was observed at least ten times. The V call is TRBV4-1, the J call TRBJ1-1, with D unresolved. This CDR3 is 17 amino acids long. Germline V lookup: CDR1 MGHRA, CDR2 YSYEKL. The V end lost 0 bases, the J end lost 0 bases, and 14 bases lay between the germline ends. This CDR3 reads CASSQDAAVELNTEAFF. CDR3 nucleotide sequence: TGCGCCAGCAGCCAAGATGCCGCTGTTGAATTGAACACTGAAGCTTTCTTT.

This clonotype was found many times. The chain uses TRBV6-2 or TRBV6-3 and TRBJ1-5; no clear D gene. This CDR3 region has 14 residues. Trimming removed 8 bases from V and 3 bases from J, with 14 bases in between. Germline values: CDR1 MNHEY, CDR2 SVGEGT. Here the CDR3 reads CASWRRQTNQPQHF. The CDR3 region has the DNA TGTGCCAGCTGGAGGCGGCAAACCAATCAGCCCCAGCATTTT.

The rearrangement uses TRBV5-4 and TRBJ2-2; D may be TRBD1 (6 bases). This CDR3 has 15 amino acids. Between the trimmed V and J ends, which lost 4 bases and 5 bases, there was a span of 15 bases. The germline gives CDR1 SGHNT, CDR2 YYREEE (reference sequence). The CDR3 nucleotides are TGTGCCAGCAGCCCCGGGACACGGGATACCGGGGAGCTGTTTTTT. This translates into CASSPGTRDTGELFF.

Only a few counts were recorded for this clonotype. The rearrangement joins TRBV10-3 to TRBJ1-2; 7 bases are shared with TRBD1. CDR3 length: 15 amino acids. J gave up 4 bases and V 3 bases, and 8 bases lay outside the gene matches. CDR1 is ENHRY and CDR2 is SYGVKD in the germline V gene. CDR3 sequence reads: CAISDSGQDVYGYTF. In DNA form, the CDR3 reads TGTGCCATCAGTGACTCCGGACAGGACGTCTATGGCTACACCTTC.

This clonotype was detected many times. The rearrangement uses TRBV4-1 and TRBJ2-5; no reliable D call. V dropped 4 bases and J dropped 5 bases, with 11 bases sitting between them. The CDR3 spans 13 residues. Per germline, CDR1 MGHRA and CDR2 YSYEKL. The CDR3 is CASSRMVGETQYF. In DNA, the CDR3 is TGCGCCAGCAGCCGTATGGTAGGGGAGACCCAGTACTTC.

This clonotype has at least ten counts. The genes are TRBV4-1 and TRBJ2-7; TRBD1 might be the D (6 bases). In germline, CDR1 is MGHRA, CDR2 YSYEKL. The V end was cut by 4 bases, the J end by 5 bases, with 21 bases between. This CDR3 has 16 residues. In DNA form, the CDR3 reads TGCGCCAGCAGCCTATCTAGGGCAGGGGAAGTAAACGAGCAGTACTTC. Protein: CASSLSRAGEVNEQYF.

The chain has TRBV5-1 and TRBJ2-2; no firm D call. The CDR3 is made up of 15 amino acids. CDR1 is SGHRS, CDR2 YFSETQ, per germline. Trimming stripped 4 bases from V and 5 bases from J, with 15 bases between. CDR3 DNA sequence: TGCGCCAGCAGCCCGGTGGGGTTCGGGACCGGGGAGCTGTTTTTT. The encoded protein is CASSPVGFGTGELFF.